The following is a TCR beta chain sequence with its context. Its antigen is unknown. No quality values exist for individual bases; no much larger clone is one base distant. Collaborating institutions collected whole blood in K2EDTA tubes following their own protocols. For TCRbeta analysis, collaborator samples were shipped as frozen whole blood, as isolated PBMCs, or as DNA extracted from either sample type. After removal of 3 bases from V and 2 bases from J, the junction retains 7 bases not matched to a gene. The CDR3 measures 15 amino acids from cysteine to phenylalanine. This entry keeps only the CDR3 DNA: 45 bases, framed from base 1. The immunoSEQ Assay, a bias-controlled multiplex PCR, was used to amplify TCRbeta CDR3 regions from genomic DNA. Per the original workflow: The number of nucleated cells in each sample was estimated from the amplification of reference gene primers within the assay. To quantify the absolute abundance of each unique TCRbeta CDR3 rearrangement, sequence reads were collapsed and filtered. For each sample, productive Simpson clonality was calculated as the square root of Simpson's diversity index over productive rearrangements. TCRdb carries this immuneACCESS record with in-frame sequences only. Its versions omit some clonotypes, under half of them owing to an unresolved V gene in the studies checked, with the rest unexplained. The DNA was the basis for D and trimming; V, J and clone size are from that table. Present in this sample are about 74,000 clones, less than 95% of which were seen just once. The leading ten clones occupy 4.5% to 6% of the sample.

The data belong to a study of blood T cell repertoires in COVID-19 (dated by TCRdb to the early 2020s). About the full investigation: Samples covering the acute and convalescent phases of COVID-19 were provided by collaborators in the United States, Italy and Spain. The material from the prospective study consisted of cDNA or gDNA derived from T cells, B-cell-depleted T cells, or PBMCs. The dataset comprised deeply sampled blood TCRbeta repertoires from subjects exposed to, actively infected with, or recovered from COVID-19. A freely available public database, intended as a resource for researchers studying the immune response to SARS-CoV-2, is where the repertoires were released. Samples were obtained from the ongoing ImmuneRACE study (first 160 participants) and from about 1,300 subjects provided by 6 global collaborators. Nearly every sample came with metadata listing a de-identified subject ID, COVID-19 status, age in years and sex. Where HLA class I and class II types were available, the types were taken from metadata supplied by the sample provider, not from assay-based typing. Broad study findings and their caveats: The amount of clinical and demographic metadata varied by source and participant and was provided uncurated.

In this chain, TRBV5-7 is recombined with TRBJ2-7; TRBD1 fits 8 bases in the junction. TRBV5-7 qualifies as an ORF whose function is uncertain. Sequencing was done on a sample of peripheral blood. The TCR comes from a woman aged 60-70 years with active COVID-19. The CDR3 protein: CASSSDGQGTYEQYF. The nucleotides read TGTGCCAGCAGCTCCGATGGACAGGGTACCTACGAGCAGTACTTC.